Each of the 30 T cell receptor beta chains below was sequenced from the same sample in a study of blood T cell repertoires in COVID-19. Here immunoSEQ multiplex PCR was the method, and the copy in TCRdb shows in-frame clones only, minus some. This table holds 250,000 to 350,000 clones, roughly 90% found once. The sequenced material came from peripheral blood. The origin of the receptors is a woman in her twenties or thirties with COVID-19, enrolled during active disease.

A single count supports this clone. This chain links TRBV19 with TRBJ2-1; 14 nucleotides agree with TRBD2. Trimming cost V 6 bases and J 5 bases; bases outside gene matches: 0. This CDR3 is 14 amino acids long. Germline assignment: CDR1 LNHDA and CDR2 SQIVND (reference sequence). CDR3 in amino acids: CASRGLAGDNEQFF. The CDR3 bases are TGTGCCAGTAGGGGACTAGCGGGAGACAATGAGCAGTTCTTC.

CDR3 in amino acids: CASSPPTGYYGYTF. Written as DNA, the CDR3 is TGTGCCAGTAGTCCTCCGACAGGGTATTATGGCTACACCTTC. The chain recombines TRBV19 with TRBJ1-2, with TRBD1 matching 7 bases. CDR3 length equals 14 residues. Germline-derived CDR1 and CDR2 are LNHDA and SQIVND (reference sequence). V was pared by 5 bases and J by 5 bases, with 8 bases of the junction left unmatched.

DNA for the CDR3: TGTGCCAGCAGGGCACAGGGTCTCTACGAGCAGTACTTC. Protein: CASRAQGLYEQYF. The gene calls are TRBV2 and TRBJ2-7, with a tentative D call TRBD1 (6 bases). The CDR3 has 13 residues. Between the trimmed V and J ends, which lost 6 bases and 3 bases, there was a span of 12 bases. CDR1 and CDR2 (germline): SNHLY, FYNNEI.

This chain links TRBV15 with TRBJ2-1; 11 positions agree with TRBD1. Germline CDR1 LNHNV, CDR2 YYDKDF (reference sequence). V lost 0 bases and J lost 6; bases outside the gene matches: 4. The CDR3 runs to 16 residues. For the CDR3, the DNA is TGTGCCACCAGCAGAGATGGGACAGGGGGGAGCAATGAGCAGTTCTTC. This translates into CATSRDGTGGSNEQFF.

V is TRBV28 and J is TRBJ2-7, with 15 bases lining up with TRBD2. This CDR3 has 15 amino acids. Trimming removed 0 bases from V and 6 bases from J; junction bases left unmatched: 0. Germline CDR1 MDHEN, CDR2 SYDVKM. In nucleotides, the CDR3 is TGTGCCAGCAGTTTATGGGGACTAGCGGGAGGCGAGCAGTACTTC. Protein product: CASSLWGLAGGEQYF.

The J gene is TRBJ2-5, the V gene TRBV2; TRBD2 might be the D (5 bases). Germline V gene lookup returns CDR1 SNHLY and CDR2 FYNNEI. V was clipped by 5 bases and J by 6 bases, with 13 bases between them. The CDR3 is 13 residues long. This CDR3 is CASSRGSGKTQYF. As DNA, the CDR3 is TGTGCCAGCAGTAGAGGGAGTGGGAAGACCCAGTACTTC.

The V call is TRBV6-2 or TRBV6-3, the J call TRBJ2-1, with 13 bases aligning to TRBD2. The V gene's germline CDR1 is MNHEY and CDR2 SVGEGT. Germline trimming cut 6 bases from V and 8 bases from J; bases unmatched to any gene: 4. The CDR3 totals 14 residues. The CDR3, as DNA: TGTGCCAGCAGCTGGACTAGCGGGAGAGATGAGCAGTTCTTC. As protein: CASSWTSGRDEQFF.

The V and J genes are TRBV5-1 and TRBJ1-1; D is perhaps TRBD1 (5 bases). This CDR3 spans 12 amino acids. Trimming removed 0 bases at V and 10 bases at J, with 10 bases between. Germline V gene lookup returns CDR1 SGHRS and CDR2 YFSETQ. The CDR3 sequence: CASSLGGGGAFF. CDR3 sequence (DNA): TGCGCCAGCAGCTTGGGGGGCGGTGGAGCTTTCTTT. Complete variable domain (other parts from reference TRBV5-1 and TRBJ1-1): KAGVTQTPRYLIKTRGQQVTLSCSPISGHRSVSWYQQTPGQGLQFLFEYFSETQRNKGNFPGRFSGRQFSNSRSEMNVSTLELGDSALYLCASSLGGGGAFFGQGTRLTVV.

The chain has TRBV18 and TRBJ1-6; 7 nucleotides align to TRBD1. Trimming removed 5 bases from V and 8 bases from J; junction bases left unmatched: 12. The germline V gene has CDR1 KGHSH and CDR2 LQKENI. The CDR3 spans 16 residues. The CDR3: CASSSDTGARDSPLHF. The CDR3 region has the DNA TGTGCCAGCTCATCTGACACAGGGGCCAGGGATTCACCCCTCCACTTT.

The chain combines TRBV5-6 with TRBJ2-1, with TRBD2 identical over 8 bases. This CDR3 is 14 amino acids long. V gave up 7 bases and J gave up 1 base; unmatched junction bases: 4. CDR1 and CDR2 from the germline V gene are SGHDT and YYEEEE. CDR3 protein: CASGPGGSYNEQFF. The CDR3 bases are TGTGCCAGCGGGCCGGGAGGGTCCTACAATGAGCAGTTCTTC. Full variable domain (missing parts from reference TRBV5-6 and TRBJ2-1): DAGVTQSPTHLIKTRGQQVTLRCSPKSGHDTVSWYQQALGQGPQFIFQYYEEEERQRGNFPDRFSGHQFPNYSSELNVNALLLGDSALYLCASGPGGSYNEQFFGPGTRLTVL.

The rearrangement links TRBV28 to TRBJ2-5, with TRBD1 matching over 8 bases. J was trimmed by 1 base and V by 5 bases; bases with no gene match: 3. Germline assignment: CDR1 MDHEN and CDR2 SYDVKM. The CDR3 has 14 amino acids. CDR3 sequence reads: CASSGGQGQETQYF. In nucleotides, the CDR3 is TGTGCCAGCAGTGGCGGACAGGGCCAAGAGACCCAGTACTTC.

The V call is TRBV7-8, the J call TRBJ1-5, with D possibly TRBD1 on 6 matching bases. The CDR3 spans 14 residues. V lost 2 bases to trimming and J lost 5 bases, with 10 bases between them. Germline CDR1 is SGHVS and CDR2 is FQNEAQ. The DNA for the CDR3 is TGTGCCAGCAGCTTAACGACAGGTGATCAGCCCCAGCATTTT. Residues: CASSLTTGDQPQHF.

The chain has TRBV14 and TRBJ2-5; possibly TRBD2 for D (6 bases). The CDR3 is 13 amino acids. Germline CDR1 SGHDN, CDR2 FVKESK. Trimming removed 3 bases at V and 7 bases at J, with 12 bases between. The CDR3 nucleotides are TGTGCCAGCAGCCAGACTAGGGGAGCGACCCAGTACTTC. Its translation is CASSQTRGATQYF.

The chain couples TRBV5-1 to TRBJ1-2, with D perhaps TRBD1 (5 bases). The germline V gene has CDR1 SGHRS and CDR2 YFSETQ. The CDR3 contains 14 residues. Trimming shortened V by 2 bases and J by 4 bases, and 12 bases separated the two germline ends. The CDR3 sequence is CASSFSAGGYGYTF. The CDR3 region has the DNA TGCGCCAGCAGCTTCTCTGCGGGGGGCTATGGCTACACCTTC.

This clone was observed a handful of times. CDR3 DNA: TGTGCCACCAGTGACCGGCGGCAGGGTCTTGAGCAGTTCTTC. This encodes CATSDRRQGLEQFF. The J gene is TRBJ2-1, the V gene TRBV24-1, with a weak D call TRBD1 (5 bases). CDR3 length: 14 amino acids. From germline, CDR1 is KGHDR and CDR2 SFDVKD. V lost 4 bases, J lost 9 bases, and 15 bases lay in between.

On this clone itself: Germline is not matched at one junction end, which may reflect a read error. The V call is TRBV6-8, the J call TRBJ2-3; 11 positions agree with TRBD2. This CDR3 is built from 17 residues. In germline, CDR1 is MNHGY, CDR2 SAAAGT. The DNA for the CDR3 is TGTGCCAGCAGTTACTCGACTAGCGGGAACCCCACACATACGCAGTATTTT. Protein sequence: CASSYSTSGNPTHTQYF.

The gene calls are TRBV3-1 (or the pseudogene TRBV3-2) and TRBJ2-1; TRBD2 might be the D (6 bases). Germline lookup yields CDR1 LGHDT and CDR2 YNNKEL (reference sequence). The V and J ends lost 3 bases and 4 bases respectively, with 16 bases between them. This CDR3 contains 16 residues. CDR3: CASSQYAAGIYNEQFF. In DNA, the CDR3 is TGTGCCAGCAGCCAGTATGCTGCGGGGATTTACAATGAGCAGTTCTTC.

This clone came up a few times. V and J are TRBV4-1 and TRBJ2-1; the D gene is possibly TRBD2 (6 bases). The CDR3 is 19 residues long. V was trimmed by 4 bases and J by 4 bases, leaving 26 bases between them. Germline V gene sequence: CDR1 MGHRA, CDR2 YSYEKL. The CDR3 DNA reads TGCGCCAGCAGCCCGGGACTGGGGCGGAGCAGAGTATCTTACAATGAGCAGTTCTTC. Protein sequence: CASSPGLGRSRVSYNEQFF.

The chain couples TRBV20-1 to TRBJ2-5; 7 nucleotides align to TRBD1. V was pared by 6 bases and J by 5 bases, with 3 bases of the junction left unmatched. This CDR3 has 11 amino acids. Per the germline V gene, CDR1 is DFQATT and CDR2 is SNEGSKA (reference sequence). Here the CDR3 reads CSAQGVETQYF. In DNA, the CDR3 is TGCAGTGCCCAGGGGGTGGAGACCCAGTACTTC.

The chain couples TRBV14 to TRBJ2-2; 8 bases map to TRBD2. With 1 base clipped from V and 1 base from J, the junction kept 8 bases outside the gene matches. Germline V CDR1 and CDR2: SGHDN, FVKESK. This CDR3 contains 18 residues. The CDR3: CASSQVGLTSGNTGELFF. The CDR3 nucleotides are TGTGCCAGCAGCCAAGTAGGACTTACTAGCGGGAACACCGGGGAGCTGTTTTTT.

The chain uses TRBV19 and TRBJ2-1; 9 bases fit TRBD2. The V gene end was trimmed by 6 bases and the J gene end by 6 bases; junction bases not matched to a gene: 9. This CDR3 region has 15 residues. Germline V gives CDR1 LNHDA, CDR2 SQIVND (reference sequence). The DNA of the CDR3 is TGTGCCAGTAGGGTAGCGGGAGCTCGGGGCAATGAGCAGTTCTTC. This gives the protein CASRVAGARGNEQFF.

The chain uses TRBV19 and TRBJ1-2; D possibly corresponds to TRBD1 (6 bases). Trimming pared 9 bases from V and 4 bases from J, leaving 27 bases between. Germline CDR1 and CDR2: LNHDA and SQIVND (reference sequence). CDR3 length: 17 amino acids. The CDR3 nucleotides read TGTGCCAGCCCAGAGGGCAGGGGACATACTGTGATCTATGGCTACACCTTC. As protein: CASPEGRGHTVIYGYTF.

V and J are TRBV18 and TRBJ2-7; 9 nucleotides line up with TRBD1. Germline-derived CDR1 and CDR2 are KGHSH and LQKENI. Losses at the gene ends were 5 bases for V and 2 bases for J; bases not matched to a gene: 4. The CDR3 length is 14 residues. CDR3 loop: CASSMDRGAYEQYF. The CDR3 DNA follows: TGTGCCAGCTCAATGGACAGGGGAGCCTACGAGCAGTACTTC. Filled out from reference TRBV18 and TRBJ2-7, the complete variable domain reads NAGVMQNPRHLVRRRGQEARLRCSPMKGHSHVYWYRQLPEEGLKFMVYLQKENIIDESGMPKERFSAEFPKEGPSILRIQQVVRGDSAAYFCASSMDRGAYEQYFGPGTRLTVT.

This clone was picked up one time. The chain is built from TRBV29-1 and TRBJ2-5; TRBD2 aligns across 9 bases. Germline V gene sequence: CDR1 SQVTM, CDR2 ANQGSEA. The CDR3 spans 14 residues. V gave up 7 bases and J gave up 1 base; unmatched junction bases: 7. The CDR3 DNA reads TGCAGCGCATCTAGCGGGGACACCCAAGAGACCCAGTACTTC. It encodes CSASSGDTQETQYF.

The chain combines TRBV4-1 with TRBJ2-3, with a possible D match to TRBD2 (5 bases). From germline, CDR1 is MGHRA and CDR2 YSYEKL. The V end was cut by 3 bases, the J end by 2 bases, with 18 bases between. The CDR3 length is 17 residues. CDR3 in amino acids: CASSHVIIRTVTDTQYF. The DNA of the CDR3 is TGCGCCAGCAGCCACGTTATAATCCGGACTGTCACAGATACGCAGTATTTT.

The V gene is TRBV6-5, the J gene TRBJ2-5; 7 bases are a match to TRBD1. CDR1 is MNHEY and CDR2 is SVGAGI in the germline V gene. The CDR3 contains 13 residues. The ends lost 10 bases at V and 1 base at J; junction bases unmatched: 6. CDR3 amino acids: CATRDSLQETQYF. The CDR3 nucleotides are TGTGCCACTCGGGACAGCCTCCAAGAGACCCAGTACTTC.

The chain has TRBV28 and TRBJ2-1; 9 nucleotides agree with TRBD2. The J segment lost 8 bases and the V segment lost 6 bases, leaving 20 bases of the junction unmatched. Germline V CDR1 and CDR2: MDHEN, SYDVKM. This CDR3 contains 18 residues. The CDR3 coding sequence is TGTGCCAGCAGGCACAAGGTCGGCGGACTAGCGAGAGGGGATGAGCAGTTCTTC. Translated, it gives CASRHKVGGLARGDEQFF.

This chain joins TRBV9 and TRBJ2-1; 7 bases align to TRBD2. The ends lost 3 bases at V and 2 bases at J; junction bases unmatched: 5. The CDR3 contains 15 residues. Germline-derived CDR1 and CDR2 are SGDLS and YYNGEE. CDR3 DNA: TGTGCCAGCAGCGCCGGGGGGAGTCCCTACAATGAGCAGTTCTTC. This gives the protein CASSAGGSPYNEQFF. Looking up the rest from reference TRBV9 and TRBJ2-1 gives the full variable domain: DSGVTQTPKHLITATGQRVTLRCSPRSGDLSVYWYQQSLDQGLQFLIQYYNGEERAKGNILERFSAQQFPDLHSELNLSSLELGDSALYFCASSAGGSPYNEQFFGPGTRLTVL.

V usage is TRBV4-1 and J usage is TRBJ2-1; 13 positions match TRBD2. This CDR3 has 15 amino acids. The trim removed 4 bases at V and 9 bases at J, leaving 6 bases unmatched. CDR1 and CDR2 from the germline V gene are MGHRA and YSYEKL. The CDR3 is CASSPRTSGRGEQFF. CDR3 nucleotides: TGCGCCAGCAGCCCTCGGACTAGCGGGAGAGGTGAGCAGTTCTTC.

The chain uses TRBV24-1 and TRBJ2-1, with a possible D match to TRBD2 (5 bases). V shed 4 bases and J shed 6 bases, with 18 bases lying between them. The CDR3 sequence is 16 residues long. CDR1 and CDR2 from the germline V gene are KGHDR and SFDVKD. The CDR3 spells CATSDGELVGSNEQFF. CDR3 nucleotides: TGTGCCACCAGTGACGGGGAGCTAGTTGGTTCCAATGAGCAGTTCTTC.